This TCR beta chain was retrieved from a study of T cell responses to AZD1222 COVID-19 vaccine. Note on this clone: Its antigen remains unknown.

Whole-study findings and limits: Females outnumbered males among donors, who were mostly white British; clonal diversity was possibly underestimated. Sampling captured repertoires only after the peak T cell response.

The table came from immunoSEQ multiplex PCR; TCRdb's copy has only in-frame clones and leaves some out. The table has 150,000 to 200,000 clones, 90% seen once; the top ten hold 5% to 6.5%. Looked up from germline, CDR1 is SGHTA and CDR2 is FQGNSA. Losses at the gene ends were 5 bases for V and 6 bases for J; bases not matched to a gene: 8. This CDR3 contains 14 residues. Sequencing used peripheral blood, obtained 28 days after the second AZD1222 dose. This clonotype originated in an adult who received the AZD1222 COVID-19 vaccine. The chain recombines TRBV7-2 with TRBJ2-3; 7 bases align to TRBD2. CDR3 sequence reads: CASSGGLGADTQYF. The CDR3 DNA reads TGTGCCAGCAGCGGAGGACTAGGAGCCGATACGCAGTATTTT.